A single count supports the clone carrying this TCR beta chain. The antigen is undetermined. Survey-level immunoSEQ v3.0 assays were run. Only in-frame clones appear in the TCRdb table, and some are missing; sequencing was by immunoSEQ multiplex PCR. In the table there are tens of thousands of clones, approximately 90% of which are singletons. Trimming took 1 base from V and 1 from J; bases not matched to a gene: 7. The germline CDR1 and CDR2 sequences are MGHRA and YSYEKL. The CDR3 runs to 17 residues. These data originate in a study of long-term antiretroviral therapy in people with HIV. Findings and caveats of the study: Within the repertoire, clones expanded before ART were dominant at all time points. After ART, diversity increased yet remained lower than transplant donor controls. Relative to control repertoires, HIV repertoires exhibited narrower CDR3 length ranges.

This rearrangement joins TRBV4-1 to TRBJ2-7, with TRBD2 matching over 10 bases. This TCR derives from a woman aged 18-29 years with HIV. This material consisted of unsorted PBMCs, taken 0.5 years after starting antiretroviral therapy. The CDR3 region is CASSQASQLAGSYEQYF. As DNA, the CDR3 is TGCGCCAGCAGCCAAGCTTCGCAACTAGCGGGATCCTACGAGCAGTACTTC.